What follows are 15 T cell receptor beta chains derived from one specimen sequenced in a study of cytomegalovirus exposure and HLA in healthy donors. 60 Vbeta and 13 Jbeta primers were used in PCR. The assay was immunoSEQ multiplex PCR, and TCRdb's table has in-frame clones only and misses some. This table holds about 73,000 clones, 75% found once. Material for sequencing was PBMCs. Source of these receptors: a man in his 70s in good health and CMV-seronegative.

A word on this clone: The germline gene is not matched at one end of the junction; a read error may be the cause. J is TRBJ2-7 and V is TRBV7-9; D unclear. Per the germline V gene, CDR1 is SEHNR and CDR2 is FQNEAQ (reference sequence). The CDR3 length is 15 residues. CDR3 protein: CSSSLAEEYSYEQYF. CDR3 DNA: TGTTCCAGCAGCTTAGCCGAGGAGTACTCCTACGAGCAGTACTTC.

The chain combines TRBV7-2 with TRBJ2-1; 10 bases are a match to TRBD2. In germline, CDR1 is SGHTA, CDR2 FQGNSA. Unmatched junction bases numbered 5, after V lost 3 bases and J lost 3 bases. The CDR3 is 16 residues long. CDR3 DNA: TGTGCCAGCAGCTTTGGACTAGCGGCAATCTACAATGAGCAGTTCTTC. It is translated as CASSFGLAAIYNEQFF.

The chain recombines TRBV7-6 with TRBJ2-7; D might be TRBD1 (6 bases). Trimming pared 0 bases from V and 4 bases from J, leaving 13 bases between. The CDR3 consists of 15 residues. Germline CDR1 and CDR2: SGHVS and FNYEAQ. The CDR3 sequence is CASSLAFGQSYEQYF. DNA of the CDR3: TGTGCCAGCAGCTTAGCGTTCGGACAGTCTTACGAGCAGTACTTC.

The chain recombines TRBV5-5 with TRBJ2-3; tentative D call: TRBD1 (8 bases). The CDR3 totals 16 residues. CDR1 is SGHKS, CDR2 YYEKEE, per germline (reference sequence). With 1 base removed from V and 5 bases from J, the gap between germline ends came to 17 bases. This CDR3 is CASSLPQGGIVDTQYF. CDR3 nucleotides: TGTGCCAGCAGCTTGCCACAGGGGGGGATTGTAGATACGCAGTATTTT.

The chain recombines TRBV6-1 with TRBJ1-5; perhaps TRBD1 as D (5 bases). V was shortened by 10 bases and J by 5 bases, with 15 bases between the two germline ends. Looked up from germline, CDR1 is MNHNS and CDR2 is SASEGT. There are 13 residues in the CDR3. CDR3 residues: CATMRGSYQPQHF. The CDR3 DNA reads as TGTGCCACCATGCGGGGGTCCTATCAGCCCCAGCATTTT.

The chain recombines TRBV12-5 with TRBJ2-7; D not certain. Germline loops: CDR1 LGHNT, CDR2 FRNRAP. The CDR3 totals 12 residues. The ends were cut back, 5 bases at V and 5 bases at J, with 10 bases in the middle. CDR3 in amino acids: CASGTFGDEQYF. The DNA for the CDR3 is TGTGCTAGTGGTACCTTTGGAGACGAGCAGTACTTC. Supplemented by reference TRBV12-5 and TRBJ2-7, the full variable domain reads DARVTQTPRHKVTEMGQEVTMRCQPILGHNTVFWYRQTMMQGLELLAYFRNRAPLDDSGMPKDRFSAEMPDATLATLKIQPSEPRDSAVYFCASGTFGDEQYFGPGTRLTVT.

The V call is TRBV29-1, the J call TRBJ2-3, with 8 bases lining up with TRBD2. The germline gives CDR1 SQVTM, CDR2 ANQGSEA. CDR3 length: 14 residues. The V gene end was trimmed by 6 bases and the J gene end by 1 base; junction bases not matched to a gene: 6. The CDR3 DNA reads TGCAGCGTCGGGGGGGGATTTGGCACAGATACGCAGTATTTT. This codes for CSVGGGFGTDTQYF.

The CDR3 reads CASSSFRREATSYNEQFF. As DNA, the CDR3 is TGCGCCAGCAGCTCCTTTCGGCGGGAGGCAACCTCCTACAATGAGCAGTTCTTC. V is TRBV5-1 and J is TRBJ2-1; 8 bases align to TRBD2. Losses at the gene ends were 3 bases for V and 0 bases for J; bases not matched to a gene: 11. The CDR3 has 18 amino acids. In germline, CDR1 is SGHRS, CDR2 YFSETQ.

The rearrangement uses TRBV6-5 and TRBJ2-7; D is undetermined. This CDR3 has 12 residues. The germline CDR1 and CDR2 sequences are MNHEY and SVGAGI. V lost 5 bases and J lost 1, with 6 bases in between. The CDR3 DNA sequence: TGTGCCAGCAGTACACTATCCTACGAGCAGTACTTC. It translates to CASSTLSYEQYF.

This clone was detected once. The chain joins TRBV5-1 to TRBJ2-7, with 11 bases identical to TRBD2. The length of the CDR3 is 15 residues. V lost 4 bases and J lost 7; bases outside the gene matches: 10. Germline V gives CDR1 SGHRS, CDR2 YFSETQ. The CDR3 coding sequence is TGCGCCAGCAGCCTTAGCGGGGGGGCAATGGGAGAGCAGTACTTC. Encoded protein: CASSLSGGAMGEQYF.

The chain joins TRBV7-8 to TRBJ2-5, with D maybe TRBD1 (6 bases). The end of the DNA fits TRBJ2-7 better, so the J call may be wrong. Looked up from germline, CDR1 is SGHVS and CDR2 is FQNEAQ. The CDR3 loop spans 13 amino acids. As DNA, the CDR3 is TGTGCCAGCAGCTTAGGGGACACAGTCGAGCAGTACTTC. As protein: CASSLGDTVEQYF.

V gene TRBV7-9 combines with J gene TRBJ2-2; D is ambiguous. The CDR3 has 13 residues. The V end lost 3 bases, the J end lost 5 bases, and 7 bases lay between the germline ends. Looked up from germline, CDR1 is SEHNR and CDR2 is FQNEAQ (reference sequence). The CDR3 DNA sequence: TGTGCCAGCAGCTTCTTAGTGACCGGGGAGCTGTTTTTT. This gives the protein CASSFLVTGELFF.

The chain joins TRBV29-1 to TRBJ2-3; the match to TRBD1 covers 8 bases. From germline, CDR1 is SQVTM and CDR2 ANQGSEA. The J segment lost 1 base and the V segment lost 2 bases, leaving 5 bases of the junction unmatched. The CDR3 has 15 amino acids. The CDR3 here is CSVEIGTGRTDTQYF. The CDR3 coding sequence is TGCAGCGTTGAAATCGGGACAGGTCGCACAGATACGCAGTATTTT.

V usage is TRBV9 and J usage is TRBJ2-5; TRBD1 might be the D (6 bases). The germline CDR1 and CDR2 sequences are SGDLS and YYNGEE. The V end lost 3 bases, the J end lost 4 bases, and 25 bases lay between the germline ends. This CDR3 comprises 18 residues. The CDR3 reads CASSAVTGPSIIGETQYF. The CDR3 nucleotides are TGTGCCAGCAGCGCCGTCACAGGGCCCTCAATAATCGGAGAGACCCAGTACTTC.

The chain's CDR3 is CASRFSGGSSYEQYF. The CDR3, as DNA: TGTGCCAGTAGGTTTAGCGGGGGAAGCTCCTACGAGCAGTACTTC. The V gene is TRBV19, the J gene TRBJ2-7; TRBD2 matches 9 bases. Germline V gene sequence: CDR1 LNHDA, CDR2 SQIVND (reference sequence). Losses at the gene ends were 6 bases for V and 0 bases for J; bases not matched to a gene: 6. This CDR3 has 15 amino acids.